This TCR beta chain was sequenced for a study of T cells in Graves' hyperthyroidism and ophthalmopathy. RNA transcripts provided the source from which TCR beta CDR3 regions were amplified. The TCR CDR3 first-round RT-PCR relied on the HTBI primer set. TCRdb passed the multiplex PCR reads through MiXCR, listing each CDR3 protein once. This table has 480,000 or so distinct CDR3 sequences, about 45% appearing once. Clinical symptoms, serum thyroxine, TRAb, thyroid ultrasound and orbital computed tomography informed diagnoses. Per the germline V gene, CDR1 is WSHSY and CDR2 is SAAADI. V was shortened by 5 bases and J by 9 bases, with 14 bases between the two germline ends. The CDR3 is 13 residues long.

The sequence came from an adult woman with Graves' disease, either hyperthyroidism or ophthalmopathy (not recorded which). Sequences were obtained from peripheral blood or thyroid tissue (not recorded which). V gene TRBV10-2 combines with J gene TRBJ1-5; the D gene is possibly TRBD1 (5 bases). The CDR3 sequence: CASSTGDERPQHF. DNA for the CDR3: TGCGCCAGCAGTACAGGAGATGAAAGGCCCCAGCATTTT.